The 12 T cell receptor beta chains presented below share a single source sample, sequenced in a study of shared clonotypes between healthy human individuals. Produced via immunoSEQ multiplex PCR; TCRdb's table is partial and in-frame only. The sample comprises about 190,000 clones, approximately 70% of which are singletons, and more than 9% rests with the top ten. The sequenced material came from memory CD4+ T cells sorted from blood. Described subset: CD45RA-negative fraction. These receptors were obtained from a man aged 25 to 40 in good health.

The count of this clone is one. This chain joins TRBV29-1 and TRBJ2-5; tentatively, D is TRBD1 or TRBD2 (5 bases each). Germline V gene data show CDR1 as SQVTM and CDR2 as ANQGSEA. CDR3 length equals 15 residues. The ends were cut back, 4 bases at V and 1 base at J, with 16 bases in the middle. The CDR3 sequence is CSVVKPGPTQETQYF. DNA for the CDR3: TGCAGCGTTGTAAAACCGGGACCAACCCAAGAGACCCAGTACTTC.

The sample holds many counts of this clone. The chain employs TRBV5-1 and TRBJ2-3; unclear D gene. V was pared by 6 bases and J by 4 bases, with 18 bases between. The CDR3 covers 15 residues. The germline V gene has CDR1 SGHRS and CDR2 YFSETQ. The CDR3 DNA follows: TGCGCCAGCATTTCGCACCCCTCAAATCCAGATACGCAGTATTTT. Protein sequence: CASISHPSNPDTQYF.

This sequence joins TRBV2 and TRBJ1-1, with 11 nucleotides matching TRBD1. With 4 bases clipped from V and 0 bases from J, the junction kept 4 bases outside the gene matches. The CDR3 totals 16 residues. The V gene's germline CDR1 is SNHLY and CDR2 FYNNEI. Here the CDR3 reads CASSGTGGLMNTEAFF. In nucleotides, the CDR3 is TGTGCCAGCAGTGGGACAGGGGGCTTAATGAACACTGAAGCTTTCTTT. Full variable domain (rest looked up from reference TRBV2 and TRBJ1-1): EPEVTQTPSHQVTQMGQEVILRCVPISNHLYFYWYRQILGQKVEFLVSFYNNEISEKSEIFDDQFSVERPDGSNFTLKIRSTKLEDSAMYFCASSGTGGLMNTEAFFGQGTRLTVV.

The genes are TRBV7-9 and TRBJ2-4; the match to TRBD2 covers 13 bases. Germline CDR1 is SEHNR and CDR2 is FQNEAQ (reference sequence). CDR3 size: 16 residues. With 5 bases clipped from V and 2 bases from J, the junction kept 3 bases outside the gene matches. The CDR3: CASSVGLAGSKNIQYF. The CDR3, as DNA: TGTGCCAGCAGCGTGGGACTAGCGGGATCCAAAAACATTCAGTACTTC.

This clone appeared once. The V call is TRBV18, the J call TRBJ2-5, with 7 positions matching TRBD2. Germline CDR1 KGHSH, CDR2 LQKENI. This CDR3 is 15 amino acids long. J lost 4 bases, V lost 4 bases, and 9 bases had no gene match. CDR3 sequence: CASSLLGGSGETQYF. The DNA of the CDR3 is TGTGCCAGCTCACTCTTGGGGGGGAGCGGAGAGACCCAGTACTTC.

For the CDR3, the DNA is TGTGCTAGTGGTTTGGTACTTAGACAGTACACCGGGGAGCTGTTTTTT. It yields the protein CASGLVLRQYTGELFF. This sequence joins TRBV12-5 and TRBJ2-2, with a possible D match to TRBD1 (5 bases). Germline V gives CDR1 LGHNT, CDR2 FRNRAP. CDR3 size: 16 residues. V was clipped by 0 bases and J by 3 bases, with 11 bases between them.

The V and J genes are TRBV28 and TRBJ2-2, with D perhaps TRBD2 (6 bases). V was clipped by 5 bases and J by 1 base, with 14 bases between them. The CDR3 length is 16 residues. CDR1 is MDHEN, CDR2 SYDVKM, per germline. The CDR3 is CASSPQTGLNTGELFF. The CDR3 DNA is TGTGCCAGCAGTCCTCAAACGGGACTGAACACCGGGGAGCTGTTTTTT.

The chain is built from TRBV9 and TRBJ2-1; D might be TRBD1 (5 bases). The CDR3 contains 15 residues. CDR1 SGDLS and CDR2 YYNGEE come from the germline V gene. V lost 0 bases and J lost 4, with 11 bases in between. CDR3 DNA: TGTGCCAGCAGCGTAGAAGGGGTATTTTACAATGAGCAGTTCTTC. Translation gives CASSVEGVFYNEQFF.

The CDR3 sequence is CASSPILRGANTEAFF. The CDR3 coding sequence is TGTGCCAGCAGTCCAATCCTGCGGGGGGCGAACACTGAAGCTTTCTTT. This sequence joins TRBV27 and TRBJ1-1, with D possibly matching TRBD1 (6 bases). This CDR3 is 16 amino acids long. Germline lookup yields CDR1 MNHEY and CDR2 SMNVEV (reference sequence). With 5 bases removed from V and 1 base from J, the gap between germline ends came to 17 bases.

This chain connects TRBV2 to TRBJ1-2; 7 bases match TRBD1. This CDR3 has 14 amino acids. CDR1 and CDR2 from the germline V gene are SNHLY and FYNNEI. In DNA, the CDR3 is TGTGTCACTCAGGGGGGCTCAGGGATTTATGGCTACACCTTC. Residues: CVTQGGSGIYGYTF.

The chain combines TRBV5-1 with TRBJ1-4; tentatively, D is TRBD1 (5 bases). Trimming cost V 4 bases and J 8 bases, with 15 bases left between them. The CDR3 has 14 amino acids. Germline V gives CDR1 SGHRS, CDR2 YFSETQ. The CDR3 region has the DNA TGCGCCAGCAGCCCACGGGACGAAGGGGAAAAACTGTTTTTT. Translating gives CASSPRDEGEKLFF.

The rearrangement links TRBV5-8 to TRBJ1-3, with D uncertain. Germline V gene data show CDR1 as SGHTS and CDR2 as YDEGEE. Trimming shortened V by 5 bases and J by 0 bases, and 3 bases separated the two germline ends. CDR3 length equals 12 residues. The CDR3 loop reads CASRFSGNTIYF. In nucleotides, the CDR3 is TGTGCCAGCAGATTCTCTGGAAACACCATATATTTT.